Following are 18 T cell receptor beta chains from one sample sequenced in a study of tumor-infiltrating lymphocytes in primary liver carcinoma (dated 2017 in TCRdb). Sequencing was performed on an Illumina HiSeq 2500. A constant-region primer and ProtoScript II reverse transcriptase were used to reverse-transcribe TCRbeta-specific cDNA from about 0.55 ug total RNA. TCRbeta libraries were built with three nested multiplex PCR rounds, a slightly modified ARM-PCR procedure. Each of the first two PCR rounds ran for around 11 cycles and used multiplex TRBV1-TRBV30 forward primers together with a Cbeta reverse primer. TCRdb applied fastp at Q25 and MiXCR to the public reads, then kept only in-frame beta chains. Identical CDR3 proteins give one entry, which carries the most common genes and DNA. Recorded for this sample are about 78,000 distinct CDR3 sequences; about 70% of them occurred a single time. Together, the top ten hold roughly 15% of the sample.

Without any cell sorting, total RNA and DNA were extracted together from around 20-30 mg of bulk tissue using the AllPrep DNA/RNA mini kit. Material: liver tumor tissue from sampling region 4. In light of the paper, this sample's cell subset or site label describes: tumor region T4, right-lateral pole. These receptors all stem from a woman aged 60-75 years with primary liver carcinoma and hepatitis B virus infection.

The chain links TRBV11-2 to TRBJ2-7; tentatively, D is TRBD2 (6 bases). The germline V and J ends were trimmed by 2 bases and 12 bases, with 17 bases remaining between them. This CDR3 region has 13 residues. Germline values: CDR1 SGHAT, CDR2 FQNNGV. The DNA of the CDR3 is TGTGCCAGCAGCTTAACTAGCAGGAGCGGGCTGTACTTC. The encoded protein is CASSLTSRSGLYF.

This clonotype was picked up one time. A much larger clonotype is one base distant, so this may be a read error. The chain links TRBV14 to TRBJ2-7; D is undetermined. The CDR3 is 13 residues long. CDR1 SGHDN and CDR2 FVKESK come from the germline V gene. For the CDR3, the DNA is TGTGCCAGCAGGAGGACGTACTCCTACGATCAGTACTTC. Amino acid sequence: CASRRTYSYDQYF. The whole variable domain, remainder taken from reference TRBV14 and TRBJ2-7, is EAGVTQFPSHSVIEKGQTVTLRCDPISGHDNLYWYRRVMGKEIKFLLHFVKESKQDESGMPNNRFLAERTGGTYSTLKVQPAELEDSGVYFCASRRTYSYDQYFGPGTRLTVT.

About this clonotype: A much larger clone lies a single base off, so this may be a read error. The chain employs TRBV28 and TRBJ1-1; D is undetermined. V lost 10 bases and J lost 0, with 15 bases in between. CDR1 and CDR2 from the germline V gene are MDHEN and SYDVKM. The CDR3 covers 14 residues. CDR3 in DNA: TGTGCCAACCTTTCGGTACAGCTGAACACTGAAGCTTTCTTT. Its translation: CANLSVQLNTEAFF.

Worth noting for this clonotype: In this CDR3 the conserved last residue, phenylalanine or tryptophan, is missing, so a read error is likely. The gene calls are TRBV12-3 or TRBV12-4 and TRBJ1-2, with 10 bases aligning to TRBD1. The CDR3 covers 16 residues. J lost 6 bases, V lost 6 bases, and 13 bases had no gene match. The DNA for the CDR3 is TGTGCCAGCAGCCTGACAGGGGGCCTAAGTCGGGATGGCTACACCCTC. It codes for CASSLTGGLSRDGYTL.

This clonotype was seen at least ten times. In nucleotides, the CDR3 is TGTGCCAGCAGTTTATTGGTTGCCCAGGGGAATCAGCCCCAGCATTTT. Translation gives CASSLLVAQGNQPQHF. The chain couples TRBV28 to TRBJ1-5; TRBD1 is a possible D gene (6 bases). This CDR3 spans 16 amino acids. Germline CDR1 and CDR2: MDHEN and SYDVKM. V lost 1 base, J lost 4 bases, and 14 bases lay in between.

As for this clonotype: One junction end disagrees with the germline gene, perhaps due to a read error. The chain links TRBV4-2 to TRBJ2-3; D is undetermined. This CDR3 has 14 amino acids. Germline V gene lookup returns CDR1 LGHNA and CDR2 YNFKEQ. CDR3 residues: CVSSQVGGTVTQYF. The CDR3 DNA reads TGTGTCAGCAGCCAAGTCGGCGGCACAGTTACGCAGTATTTT.

As to this clonotype: A much larger clone sits a single nucleotide away, making a read error possible. V gene TRBV28 combines with J gene TRBJ1-2; D is unclear. The CDR3 runs 13 residues. Germline V gene lookup returns CDR1 MDHEN and CDR2 SYDVKM. As DNA, the CDR3 is TGTGCCAGCAGTTTACAACTTAACTATGACTACACCTTC. This sequence encodes CASSLQLNYDYTF.

Relative to its sample, this clonotype is medium-sized. The chain carries TRBV11-1 and TRBJ2-1, with D maybe TRBD2 (5 bases). V gave up 6 bases and J gave up 7 bases, with 22 bases separating them. CDR1 and CDR2 from the germline V gene are SGHAT and FQDESV (reference sequence). The CDR3 is 16 residues long. The CDR3: CASSQTASQSGNEQFF. DNA for the CDR3: TGTGCCAGCAGTCAAACCGCCAGCCAATCGGGGAATGAGCAGTTCTTC.

As concerns this clonotype: A junction boundary mismatches the germline segment, possibly from a read error. V usage is TRBV4-2 and J usage is TRBJ1-1; D remains unclear. Germline CDR1 is LGHNA and CDR2 is YNFKEQ. This CDR3 region has 13 residues. For the CDR3, the DNA is TGTGCCAGCCGCCAATTTGAGAACACAGAAGCTTTCTTT. Its protein product is CASRQFENTEAFF.

This clonotype was counted ten times or more. The V call is TRBV25-1, the J call TRBJ1-2, with a tentative D call TRBD1 (5 bases). V lost 11 bases, J lost 9 bases, and 16 bases lay in between. The CDR3 spans 11 residues. In germline, CDR1 is MGHDK, CDR2 SYGVNS. CDR3 nucleotide sequence: TGTGCCCCCAGGGAGGGATGGAGCTACACCTTC. The encoded protein is CAPREGWSYTF.

Note on this clonotype: A much more abundant neighbour one base away suggests this may be a read error. This chain connects TRBV14 to TRBJ2-3; D not resolved. The CDR3 has 13 amino acids. Germline CDR1 SGHDN, CDR2 FVKESK. DNA for the CDR3: TGTGCCAGCAACCAAGTCGAAGGCCTTACGCAGTATTTT. It specifies CASNQVEGLTQYF.

This clonotype was seen once. The CDR3 does not close with the conserved phenylalanine or tryptophan, likely indicating a read error. V gene TRBV7-9 combines with J gene TRBJ1-2, with D tentatively TRBD1 (5 bases). Between the trimmed V and J ends, which lost 6 bases and 11 bases, there was a span of 19 bases. The CDR3 totals 13 residues. Per germline, CDR1 SEHNR and CDR2 FQNEAQ (reference sequence). This CDR3 is CASRFGEGAGYTV. The DNA for the CDR3 is TGTGCCAGCAGGTTTGGGGAAGGGGCTGGTTACACCGTC.

Note on this clonotype: A much larger clonotype is one base distant, so this may be a read error. The rearrangement joins TRBV14 to TRBJ2-7; possibly TRBD2 for D (7 bases). CDR3 length: 17 residues. Germline V CDR1 and CDR2: SGHDN, FVKESK. Trimming cost V 3 bases and J 3 bases, with 21 bases left between them. Here the CDR3 reads CASSHFAGADRLYEQYF. Written as DNA, the CDR3 is TGTGCCAGCAGCCATTTCGCGGGGGCTGATCGCCTCTACGAGCAGTACTTC.

Notes on this clonotype: The junction differs from germline at one of its ends, possibly a read error. This sequence joins TRBV11-3 and TRBJ2-3, with no clear D. CDR3 length: 14 residues. Germline V gives CDR1 SGHNT, CDR2 YENEEA. The DNA for the CDR3 is TGTGCCAGCAGCTTAGATCCGTCCGGTTTCACCCCCCTTTTC. It specifies CASSLDPSGFTPLF.

This clonotype was seen at least ten times. The J gene is TRBJ1-1, the V gene TRBV6-6; the D gene is possibly TRBD1 (5 bases). The V gene's germline CDR1 is MNHNY and CDR2 SVGAGI (reference sequence). The CDR3 spans 15 residues. Trimming removed 5 bases at V and 1 base at J, with 14 bases between. CDR3 region: CASSEPGRRNTEAFF. The CDR3 DNA reads TGTGCCAGCAGTGAGCCGGGACGGAGGAACACTGAAGCTTTCTTT.

On this clonotype itself: At one of its ends the junction is not consistent with the germline gene, which may arise from a read error. The chain has TRBV6-1 and TRBJ1-5; the D gene is possibly TRBD1 (5 bases). This CDR3 contains 16 residues. Germline-derived CDR1 and CDR2 are MNHNS and SASEGT. The CDR3 loop reads CASSERPGVSSQPQHF. DNA of the CDR3: TGTGCCAGTAGTGAACGTCCGGGGGTAAGCAGTCAGCCCCAGCATTTT.

A few counts support this clonotype. A read error may produce the germline difference seen at one junction end. This chain joins TRBV5-1 and TRBJ1-1; D remains unclear. The CDR3 covers 12 residues. CDR1 and CDR2 from the germline V gene are SGHRS and YFSETQ. The CDR3 loop is CASNLVGTEAFF. The CDR3 region has the DNA TGCGCCAGCAACTTGGTCGGGACTGAAGCTTTCTTT.

J is TRBJ1-1 and V is TRBV4-1; unclear D gene. The CDR3 spans 15 residues. Germline V gives CDR1 MGHRA, CDR2 YSYEKL. The V and J ends lost 2 bases and 12 bases respectively, with 22 bases between them. The CDR3 spells CASSQSPGVDTETFF. CDR3 nucleotide sequence: TGCGCCAGCAGCCAAAGCCCGGGAGTAGACACTGAGACTTTCTTT.